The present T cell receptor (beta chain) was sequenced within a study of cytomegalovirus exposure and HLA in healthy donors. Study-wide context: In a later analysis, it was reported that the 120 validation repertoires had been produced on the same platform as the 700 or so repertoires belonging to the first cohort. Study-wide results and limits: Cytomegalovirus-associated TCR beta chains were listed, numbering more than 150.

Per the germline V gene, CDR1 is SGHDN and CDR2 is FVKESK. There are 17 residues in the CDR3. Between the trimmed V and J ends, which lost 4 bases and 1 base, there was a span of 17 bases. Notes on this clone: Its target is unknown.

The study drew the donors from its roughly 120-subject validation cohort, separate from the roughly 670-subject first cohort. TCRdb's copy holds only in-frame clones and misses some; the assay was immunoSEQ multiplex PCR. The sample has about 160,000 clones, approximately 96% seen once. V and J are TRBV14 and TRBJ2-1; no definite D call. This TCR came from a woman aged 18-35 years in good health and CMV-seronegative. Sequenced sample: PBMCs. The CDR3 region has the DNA TGTGCCAGCAGCCCCACGGCAGGCGCCTATTCCTACAATGAGCAGTTCTTC. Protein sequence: CASSPTAGAYSYNEQFF. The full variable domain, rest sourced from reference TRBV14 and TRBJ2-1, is EAGVTQFPSHSVIEKGQTVTLRCDPISGHDNLYWYRRVMGKEIKFLLHFVKESKQDESGMPNNRFLAERTGGTYSTLKVQPAELEDSGVYFCASSPTAGAYSYNEQFFGPGTRLTVL.